The 2 T cell receptor beta chains presented below share a single source sample, sequenced in a study of blood T cell repertoires in COVID-19. Repertoires were generated with immunoSEQ multiplex PCR, while TCRdb's copy carries only in-frame clones and drops some. The table shows some 210,000 clones, with 80% to 95% occurring only once. Sequencing used peripheral blood. The receptors here all came from a man in his fifties or sixties with COVID-19, enrolled during active disease.

This clone was found once. V and J are TRBV30 and TRBJ2-5; 8 bases are a match to TRBD2. CDR1 and CDR2 (germline): GTSNPN, SVGIG (reference sequence). Unmatched junction bases numbered 9, after V lost 5 bases and J lost 7 bases. CDR3 length: 13 residues. CDR3 nucleotide sequence: TGTGCCTGGGGGGCCAGCGGGAGTATGACCCAGTACTTC. It is translated as CAWGASGSMTQYF.

The chain uses TRBV3-1 (or the pseudogene TRBV3-2) and TRBJ1-2; TRBD1 matches 10 bases. The CDR3 has 18 residues. The germline gives CDR1 LGHDT, CDR2 YNNKEL (reference sequence). With V trimmed by 1 base and J by 7 bases, 15 bases remained unmatched. The CDR3 region is CASSQGPSPRDRGVGYTF. CDR3 nucleotides: TGTGCCAGCAGCCAAGGGCCATCACCCCGGGACAGGGGAGTTGGCTACACCTTC.